These T cell receptor beta chains were read from a single sample in a study of CD8+CD57+ T cells in acquired aplastic anemia. Using its own MiXCR run on the reads, TCRdb lists one record per CDR3 protein. The sample has about 160,000 distinct CDR3 sequences, around half seen once. The sample comprised sorted CD4+, CD8+, or CD8+CD57+ T cells (not recorded which) from PBMCs. These receptor sequences come from a human donor with aplastic anemia. Each CDR3 is given with its conserved first and last residue. Each record gives: CDR3 DNA, CDR3 protein, V gene, J gene, clone size, D gene. A D gene is named only where the DNA matches it firmly. A row's size may be missing; if present it is once, few, many or a size class.

cdr3_nt: TGTGCCACCAGTGATTCGGGACAGATAAACACTGAAGCTTTCTTT; cdr3_aa: CATSDSGQINTEAFF; v_call: TRBV24-1; j_call: TRBJ1-1; clone_size: once; d_call: TRBD1
cdr3_nt: TGTGCCAGCAGTTACTGGGCCGGGAGGGCTCCGTATGGTGAGCAGTTCTTC; cdr3_aa: CASSYWAGRAPYGEQFF; v_call: TRBV6-2/TRBV6-3; j_call: TRBJ2-1; clone_size: -; d_call: TRBD2
cdr3_nt: TGCAGCGTTGGACAGGGAGAGGTCGAGCAGTACTTC; cdr3_aa: CSVGQGEVEQYF; v_call: TRBV29-1; j_call: TRBJ2-7; clone_size: few; d_call: TRBD1
cdr3_nt: TGTGCCAGCAGTTCCCCACCCGGGACAAGTTATGGCTACACCTTC; cdr3_aa: CASSSPPGTSYGYTF; v_call: TRBV28; j_call: TRBJ1-2; clone_size: -; d_call: -
cdr3_nt: TGCAGTGCTAGACTAGCGGGAGGGGACACAGATACGCAGTATTTT; cdr3_aa: CSARLAGGDTDTQYF; v_call: TRBV20-1; j_call: TRBJ2-3; clone_size: -; d_call: TRBD2
cdr3_nt: TGTGCTAGAGATTCGGGCAGCACAGATACGCAGTATTTT; cdr3_aa: CARDSGSTDTQYF; v_call: TRBV7-7; j_call: TRBJ2-3; clone_size: -; d_call: -
cdr3_nt: TGTGCCAGCAGTTACGGTAGCGGGAGCAATGAGCAGTTCTTC; cdr3_aa: CASSYGSGSNEQFF; v_call: TRBV6-5; j_call: TRBJ2-1; clone_size: many; d_call: TRBD2
cdr3_nt: TGTGCCAGCAGCGTTAGCGGACTCACCGGGGAGCTGTTTTTT; cdr3_aa: CASSVSGLTGELFF; v_call: TRBV9; j_call: TRBJ2-2; clone_size: many; d_call: -
cdr3_nt: TGTGCCATCAGTGAAGTAGGCTCCTCCTACGAGCAGTACTTC; cdr3_aa: CAISEVGSSYEQYF; v_call: TRBV10-3; j_call: TRBJ2-7; clone_size: -; d_call: -
cdr3_nt: TGCAGTGCGAAAACAGGGGCGCCGGCGGGCGCTTTCTTT; cdr3_aa: CSAKTGAPAGAFF; v_call: TRBV20-1; j_call: TRBJ1-1; clone_size: -; d_call: TRBD1
cdr3_nt: TGTGCCAGCAGCTTAGCGGTAGTCCAAGAGACCCAGTACTTC; cdr3_aa: CASSLAVVQETQYF; v_call: TRBV7-8; j_call: TRBJ2-5; clone_size: -; d_call: -
cdr3_nt: TGCAGTGCTAGGGTTTCACCTTCAACGGATTCACCCCTCCACTTT; cdr3_aa: CSARVSPSTDSPLHF; v_call: TRBV20-1; j_call: TRBJ1-6; clone_size: -; d_call: -
cdr3_nt: TGTGCCAGCAGCTCCCGCCGGCGAGATACGCAGTATTTT; cdr3_aa: CASSSRRRDTQYF; v_call: TRBV7-9; j_call: TRBJ2-3; clone_size: -; d_call: -
cdr3_nt: TGTGCCAGCAGTGCGGCCAGACATCAGCCCCAGCATTTT; cdr3_aa: CASSAARHQPQHF; v_call: TRBV2; j_call: TRBJ1-5; clone_size: -; d_call: -
cdr3_nt: TGTGCCAGTAGGGACTCCTTGGGGTCACCCCTCCACTTT; cdr3_aa: CASRDSLGSPLHF; v_call: TRBV19; j_call: TRBJ1-6; clone_size: -; d_call: -
cdr3_nt: TGTGCCAGCAGCGCACTAGACAGGGACAGTTTTGGAAGCTACACCTTC; cdr3_aa: CASSALDRDSFGSYTF; v_call: TRBV9; j_call: TRBJ1-2; clone_size: many; d_call: TRBD1
cdr3_nt: TGCAGTGCTAGCCCTTTCCGGGGCCAGGGGACAGATACGCAGTATTTT; cdr3_aa: CSASPFRGQGTDTQYF; v_call: TRBV20-1; j_call: TRBJ2-3; clone_size: many; d_call: -
cdr3_nt: TGTGCCACCAGCACGGACGGGCCAGCTGAAAAACTGTTTTTT; cdr3_aa: CATSTDGPAEKLFF; v_call: TRBV15; j_call: TRBJ1-4; clone_size: -; d_call: -
cdr3_nt: TGCAGCGTGATGACAGGGTTCAACACTGAAGCTTTCTTT; cdr3_aa: CSVMTGFNTEAFF; v_call: TRBV29-1; j_call: TRBJ1-1; clone_size: -; d_call: TRBD1
cdr3_nt: TGCAGCGTTTCGGGACAGGGGAAACAGTATTTT; cdr3_aa: CSVSGQGKQYF; v_call: TRBV29-1; j_call: TRBJ2-3; clone_size: -; d_call: TRBD1
cdr3_nt: TGCAGTGCCTCGTGGGGACCCGGGGAGCTGTTTTTT; cdr3_aa: CSASWGPGELFF; v_call: TRBV20-1; j_call: TRBJ2-2; clone_size: -; d_call: -
cdr3_nt: TGTGCCAGCAGCTTAACCCCAGGAGCCGGTGAGCAGTTCTTC; cdr3_aa: CASSLTPGAGEQFF; v_call: TRBV7-2; j_call: TRBJ2-1; clone_size: few; d_call: -
cdr3_nt: TGTGCCAGCAGTTCAAGACTGAACTCTGGGGCCAACGTCCTGACTTTC; cdr3_aa: CASSSRLNSGANVLTF; v_call: TRBV27; j_call: TRBJ2-6; clone_size: -; d_call: -
cdr3_nt: TGTGCCAGCACCCAACAGGGGGGGGAAAAACTGTTTTTT; cdr3_aa: CASTQQGGEKLFF; v_call: TRBV7-2; j_call: TRBJ1-4; clone_size: many; d_call: TRBD1
cdr3_nt: TGCAGCGTTGAGGCGGCGAGGGATACGCAGTATTTT; cdr3_aa: CSVEAARDTQYF; v_call: TRBV29-1; j_call: TRBJ2-3; clone_size: -; d_call: -
cdr3_nt: TGTGCCAGCAGCTTCACTCCAACAGATACGCAGTATTTT; cdr3_aa: CASSFTPTDTQYF; v_call: TRBV7-2; j_call: TRBJ2-3; clone_size: -; d_call: -
cdr3_nt: TGTGCCAGCAGCACCAGGACTAGCGGGAGCTTATCCTACAATGAGCAGTTCTTC; cdr3_aa: CASSTRTSGSLSYNEQFF; v_call: TRBV7-6; j_call: TRBJ2-1; clone_size: many; d_call: TRBD2
cdr3_nt: TGTGCCACCAGTGCGTTGACCACCGGGGAGCTGTTTTTT; cdr3_aa: CATSALTTGELFF; v_call: TRBV24-1; j_call: TRBJ2-2; clone_size: few; d_call: -
cdr3_nt: TGTGCCAGCAGTTCGACAGAGAGCACAGATACGCAGTATTTT; cdr3_aa: CASSSTESTDTQYF; v_call: TRBV28; j_call: TRBJ2-3; clone_size: many; d_call: -
cdr3_nt: TGCAGCGTTGCCGGGACCAAGCAAGAGACCCAGCACTTC; cdr3_aa: CSVAGTKQETQHF; v_call: TRBV29-1; j_call: TRBJ2-5; clone_size: -; d_call: -
cdr3_nt: TGTGCCATCAGCCTGGACGGTAACTATGGCTACACCTTC; cdr3_aa: CAISLDGNYGYTF; v_call: TRBV10-3; j_call: TRBJ1-2; clone_size: -; d_call: -
cdr3_nt: TGTGCCAGCAGTAGGTCAGGGACCTACGAGCAGTACTTC; cdr3_aa: CASSRSGTYEQYF; v_call: TRBV28; j_call: TRBJ2-7; clone_size: many; d_call: -
cdr3_nt: TGTGCCAGCAGCTTTCCGGGACAGGGCGAGACCCAGTACTTC; cdr3_aa: CASSFPGQGETQYF; v_call: TRBV5-4; j_call: TRBJ2-5; clone_size: -; d_call: TRBD1
cdr3_nt: TGTGCCAGCATCCGCGGGGTGGGGAGCTCCTATAATTCACCCCTCCACTTT; cdr3_aa: CASIRGVGSSYNSPLHF; v_call: TRBV11-1; j_call: TRBJ1-6; clone_size: once; d_call: -
cdr3_nt: TGTGCCAGTAGTATAGTCGGGACAGGGAACGAGCAGTACTTC; cdr3_aa: CASSIVGTGNEQYF; v_call: TRBV19; j_call: TRBJ2-7; clone_size: -; d_call: TRBD1
cdr3_nt: TGTGCCAGCAGTTCACATACTAGCGGCACAGATACGCAGTATTTT; cdr3_aa: CASSSHTSGTDTQYF; v_call: TRBV27; j_call: TRBJ2-3; clone_size: few; d_call: TRBD2
cdr3_nt: TGTGCCAGCAGCGTGGAAGGCGGGGGAGAGACCCAGTACTTC; cdr3_aa: CASSVEGGGETQYF; v_call: TRBV9; j_call: TRBJ2-5; clone_size: many; d_call: TRBD2
cdr3_nt: TGTGCCAGCTCCAACGGGAGGGCCGGCACAGATACGCAGTATTTT; cdr3_aa: CASSNGRAGTDTQYF; v_call: TRBV7-3; j_call: TRBJ2-3; clone_size: many; d_call: TRBD2